These T cell receptor beta chains were read from a single sample in a study of neoadjuvant anti-PD-1 for oral cavity cancer. TCRdb's table, derived via immunoSEQ multiplex PCR, lists solely in-frame clones and lacks some. The table has 65,000 to 95,000 clones, less than 85% seen once. The input for sequencing was PBMCs, taken before nivolumab (anti-PD-1) treatment. These receptors were obtained from a person between 40 and 85 years old with oral cavity squamous cell carcinoma. Both conserved end residues are part of each CDR3. Fields, in order: D gene, J gene, V gene, clone size, CDR3 protein, CDR3 DNA. The D gene is left open where the match is weak. Size is omitted from some rows. Given values are once, few, many or a class for expanded clones.

>.|TRBJ1-1|TRBV2|.
CASRAGRSTEAFF
TGTGCCAGCAGGGCAGGGCGTAGCACTGAAGCTTTCTTT
>.|TRBJ2-2|TRBV19|few
CASSIGPGELFF
TGTGCCAGTAGTATAGGACCCGGGGAGCTGTTTTTT
>.|TRBJ2-7|TRBV9|once
CASSARSASYEQYF
TGTGCCAGCAGCGCGCGGAGTGCCTCCTACGAGCAGTACTTC
>.|TRBJ1-1|TRBV2|.
CASSDSGRGASEAFF
TGTGCCAGCAGTGACTCCGGCCGGGGGGCGTCTGAAGCTTTCTTT
>.|TRBJ2-1|TRBV5-1|.
CASSLAGTNYNEQFF
TGCGCCAGCAGCTTGGCCGGGACCAACTACAATGAGCAGTTCTTC
>.|TRBJ1-1|TRBV6-1|.
CASSNQGVSTEAFF
TGTGCCAGCAGTAACCAGGGTGTAAGCACTGAAGCTTTCTTT
>.|TRBJ2-7|TRBV7-9|once
CASSLSSGEQYF
TGTGCCAGCAGCTTATCGAGCGGCGAGCAGTACTTC
>TRBD2|TRBJ2-5|TRBV2|.
CASSPLLAGETQYF
TGTGCCAGCTCGCCGTTACTAGCGGGAGAGACCCAGTACTTC
>.|TRBJ1-5|TRBV7-8|.
CASSLEGSISNQPQHF
TGTGCCAGCAGCTTAGAGGGCTCGATTAGCAATCAGCCCCAGCATTTT
>.|TRBJ2-1|TRBV12-5|once
CASGLSVSSLTPYNEQFF
TGTGCTAGTGGTTTGAGCGTTAGCAGTCTAACGCCCTACAATGAGCAGTTCTTC
>.|TRBJ2-3|TRBV7-9|.
CASSLWGSSQYF
TGTGCCAGCAGCTTATGGGGGTCCTCACAGTATTTT
>.|TRBJ1-1|TRBV29-1|once
CSGASYTEAFF
TGCAGCGGTGCAAGCTACACTGAAGCTTTCTTT
>.|TRBJ2-6|TRBV30|.
CAWSVERVSSGANVLTF
TGTGCCTGGAGTGTAGAGCGGGTCAGCTCTGGGGCCAACGTCCTGACTTTC
>.|TRBJ1-2|TRBV27|.
CASSPRDFLRGYTF
TGTGCCAGCAGTCCCCGGGACTTCCTCCGGGGCTACACCTTC
>TRBD1|TRBJ1-5|TRBV7-2|.
CASSTGTGPQHF
TGTGCCAGCAGCACCGGGACAGGGCCCCAGCATTTT
>.|TRBJ1-1|TRBV11-2|.
CASRGRDGYLSEAFF
TGTGCCAGCCGGGGGAGGGACGGGTATCTTTCTGAAGCTTTCTTT
>.|TRBJ1-1|TRBV5-1|.
CASSLEGFTEAFF
TGCGCCAGCAGCTTGGAGGGGTTCACTGAAGCTTTCTTT
>TRBD2|TRBJ2-7|TRBV6-1|.
CASIRLAGGLYEQYF
TGTGCCAGCATACGACTAGCGGGAGGGCTCTACGAGCAGTACTTC
>TRBD1|TRBJ1-5|TRBV19|.
CASTSRGFEPQHF
TGTGCCAGTACCTCCAGGGGGTTTGAGCCCCAGCATTTT
>.|TRBJ1-2|TRBV15|.
CATSRDTVKGGGYTF
TGTGCCACCAGCAGAGATACAGTTAAGGGAGGCGGCTACACCTTC
>.|TRBJ2-2|TRBV19|.
CASTNREAGELFF
TGTGCCAGTACTAACAGGGAAGCCGGGGAGCTGTTTTTT
>.|TRBJ2-3|TRBV11-3|.
CASSLDRDTDTQYF
TGTGCCAGCAGCTTAGATCGAGACACAGATACGCAGTATTTT
>.|TRBJ2-2|TRBV5-5|.
CASSQAGESGELFF
TGTGCCAGCAGCCAGGCAGGGGAATCCGGGGAGCTGTTTTTT
>.|TRBJ2-5|TRBV7-3|many
CASSFLSGGIETQYF
TGTGCCAGCAGCTTCCTTAGCGGCGGGATTGAGACCCAGTACTTC
>TRBD1|TRBJ2-7|TRBV5-1|once
CASTRDRGAYEQYF
TGCGCCAGCACCCGGGACAGGGGGGCCTACGAGCAGTACTTC
>.|TRBJ2-1|TRBV6-5|.
CASSPLAGGDEQFF
TGTGCCAGCAGTCCACTAGCCGGAGGGGATGAGCAGTTCTTC
>.|TRBJ1-1|TRBV2|.
CASSELGQAFF
TGTGCCAGCAGTGAATTGGGTCAAGCTTTCTTT
>.|TRBJ2-3|TRBV7-6|once
CASSLATGSGRQDTQYF
TGTGCCAGCAGCTTAGCGACAGGGAGCGGGAGACAAGATACGCAGTATTTT
>TRBD1|TRBJ1-2|TRBV7-8|.
CASSLVDRGYGYTF
TGTGCCAGCAGCTTAGTGGACAGGGGCTATGGCTACACCTTC
>.|TRBJ1-2|TRBV7-6|.
CASSSFREYGYTF
TGTGCCAGCAGCTCATTCAGGGAATATGGCTACACCTTC
>TRBD1|TRBJ2-5|TRBV7-3|.
CASSFLGQRKETQYF
TGTGCCAGCAGCTTTTTGGGACAGAGGAAAGAGACCCAGTACTTC
>.|TRBJ2-7|TRBV28|once
CASSLGGGSSYEQYF
TGTGCCAGCAGTTTAGGTGGGGGCAGCTCCTACGAGCAGTACTTC
>TRBD2|TRBJ2-5|TRBV4-1|.
CASSPRTSGSGETQYF
TGCGCCAGCAGCCCCCGGACTAGCGGGAGTGGAGAGACCCAGTACTTC
>.|TRBJ1-4|TRBV28|.
CASSTPVGEKLFF
TGTGCCAGCAGTACTCCGGTTGGGGAAAAACTGTTTTTT
>TRBD2|TRBJ2-3|TRBV11-3|.
CASSLLAGDTQYF
TGTGCCAGCAGCTTACTAGCGGGAGATACGCAGTATTTT
>.|TRBJ2-3|TRBV20-1|.
CSAPQRNTQYF
TGCAGTGCTCCCCAGCGGAATACGCAGTATTTT
>.|TRBJ1-2|TRBV7-8|few
CASSLDGTSYGYTF
TGTGCCAGCAGCTTAGACGGGACGAGCTATGGCTACACCTTC
>TRBD1|TRBJ2-7|TRBV5-6|.
CASSQDRDHEQYF
TGTGCCAGCAGCCAGGACAGGGACCACGAGCAGTACTTC
>.|TRBJ2-3|TRBV5-1|.
CASSLDRQDTQYF
TGCGCCAGCAGCTTGGACAGGCAAGATACGCAGTATTTT
>TRBD1|TRBJ1-1|TRBV29-1|.
CSVWTGRATEAFF
TGCAGCGTTTGGACAGGGAGGGCCACTGAAGCTTTCTTT
>TRBD1|TRBJ1-2|TRBV5-4|once
CASSLAGTGAGYTF
TGTGCCAGCAGCTTGGCGGGGACAGGGGCTGGCTACACCTTC
>TRBD2|TRBJ2-7|TRBV27|once
CASSLWAGGPGEQYF
TGTGCCAGCAGTTTATGGGCGGGAGGCCCGGGCGAGCAGTACTTC
>.|TRBJ1-1|TRBV14|.
CASSQDLSGTEAFF
TGTGCCAGCAGCCAAGATCTTTCGGGCACTGAAGCTTTCTTT
>TRBD2|TRBJ2-1|TRBV19|.
CASSIRGLAGGRGDEQFF
TGTGCCAGTAGTATTAGGGGACTAGCGGGAGGAAGGGGTGATGAGCAGTTCTTC
>.|TRBJ2-6|TRBV27|.
CASSSWTAGANVLTF
TGTGCCAGCAGTTCCTGGACAGCTGGGGCCAACGTCCTGACTTTC
>TRBD1|TRBJ2-3|TRBV7-2|.
CASSTRQGGTDTQYF
TGTGCCAGCAGCACCCGACAGGGGGGCACAGATACGCAGTATTTT
>.|TRBJ2-4|TRBV28|.
CASSLRRDSKNIQYF
TGTGCCAGCAGTTTGAGGAGGGACAGCAAAAACATTCAGTACTTC
>TRBD1|TRBJ1-4|TRBV7-8|.
CASSTRDRAREKLFF
TGTGCCAGCAGCACCCGGGACAGGGCTAGAGAAAAACTGTTTTTT
>.|TRBJ1-1|TRBV27|once
CASSYIRFAAVAEAFF
TGTGCCAGCAGCTACATTCGGTTTGCGGCGGTGGCTGAAGCTTTCTTT
>.|TRBJ2-2|TRBV30|.
CAWSRPGLAGELFF
TGTGCCTGGAGTAGGCCAGGGTTGGCCGGGGAGCTGTTTTTT
>.|TRBJ2-6|TRBV28|.
CASSVGPPGGANVLTF
TGTGCCAGCTCCGTGGGCCCTCCGGGTGGGGCCAACGTCCTGACTTTC
>.|TRBJ1-2|TRBV6-5|.
CASSYRQHGYGYTF
TGTGCCAGCAGTTACAGACAACATGGCTATGGCTACACCTTC
>TRBD1|TRBJ1-4|TRBV7-9|.
CASSGDSLVEKLFF
TGTGCCAGCAGCGGGGACAGCTTGGTAGAAAAACTGTTTTTT